A selection of T cell receptor beta chains follows, all from one sample in a study of blood T cell repertoires in COVID-19. The method was immunoSEQ multiplex PCR; TCRdb's version includes in-frame clones alone and lacks a portion of them. The data contain 60,000 to 90,000 clones, about four fifths of them singletons. Sequenced sample: peripheral blood. The source is a man in his fifties with acute or convalescent COVID-19. CDR3s leave out the opening cysteine and the closing phenylalanine or tryptophan. The order of the fields is V gene, J gene, CDR3 protein.

V gene: TRBV10-2
J gene: TRBJ2-1
CDR3 protein: ASSESGGLADEQF

V gene: TRBV28
J gene: TRBJ1-2
CDR3 protein: ASSLSQGAFGYT

V gene: TRBV5-1
J gene: TRBJ2-7
CDR3 protein: ASSYGVSYEQY

V gene: TRBV7-9
J gene: TRBJ1-2
CDR3 protein: ASSLIVDYGYT

V gene: TRBV7-9
J gene: TRBJ2-7
CDR3 protein: ASSSAGTGGARQPLEQY

V gene: TRBV15
J gene: TRBJ2-3
CDR3 protein: ATSLTSSTDTQY

V gene: TRBV30
J gene: TRBJ1-5
CDR3 protein: AWSFGGNSNQPQH

V gene: TRBV11-3
J gene: TRBJ1-3
CDR3 protein: ASSLVYGNTIY

V gene: TRBV28
J gene: TRBJ2-7
CDR3 protein: ASSFWQSSYEQY

V gene: TRBV5-1
J gene: TRBJ2-3
CDR3 protein: ASSFRGRVADTQY